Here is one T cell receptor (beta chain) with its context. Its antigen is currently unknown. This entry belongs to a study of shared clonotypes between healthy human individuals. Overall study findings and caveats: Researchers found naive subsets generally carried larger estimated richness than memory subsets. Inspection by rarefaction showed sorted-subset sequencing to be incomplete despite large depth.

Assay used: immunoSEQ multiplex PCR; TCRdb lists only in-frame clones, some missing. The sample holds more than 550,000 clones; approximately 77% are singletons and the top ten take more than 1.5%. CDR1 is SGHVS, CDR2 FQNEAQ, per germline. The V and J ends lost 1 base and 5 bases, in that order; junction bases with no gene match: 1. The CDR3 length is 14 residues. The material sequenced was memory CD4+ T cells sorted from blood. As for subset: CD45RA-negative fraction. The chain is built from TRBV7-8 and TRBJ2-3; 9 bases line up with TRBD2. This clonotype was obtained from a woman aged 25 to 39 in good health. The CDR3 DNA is TGTGCCAGCAGCTTAGAACTAGCGGGAGATACGCAGTATTTT. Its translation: CASSLELAGDTQYF. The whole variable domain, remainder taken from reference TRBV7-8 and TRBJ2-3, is GAGVSQSPRYKVAKRGQDVALRCDPISGHVSLFWYQQALGQGPEFLTYFQNEAQLDKSGLPSDRFFAERPEGSVSTLKIQRTQQEDSAVYLCASSLELAGDTQYFGPGTRLTVL.